This section outlines one T cell receptor (beta chain) sequence together with its context. What it binds is not known. The source of the sample is a study of CD8 T cells in Susac syndrome. General observations from the study: Where Susac syndrome CD4+ T cell repertoires were concerned, no clonal expansion was evident.

CDR1 and CDR2 from the germline V gene are SGHRS and YFSETQ. The CDR3 totals 15 residues. The ends lost 1 base at V and 7 bases at J; junction bases unmatched: 7. It was with random hexamers that roughly 0.5 to 1 ug RNA was reverse transcribed. TCRdb redid the calling of the immunoSEQ multiplex PCR reads with MiXCR, one entry per CDR3 protein. Of some 150,000 distinct CDR3 sequences in the sample, roughly 95% were seen once. The chain employs TRBV5-1 and TRBJ2-7; 11 bases map to TRBD1. This receptor was obtained from a human donor with Susac syndrome. Material for sequencing was CD4+ T cells from PBMCs. This CDR3 reads CASSLNRDRGLEQYF. The CDR3 DNA reads TGCGCCAGCAGCTTGAACCGGGACAGGGGGTTGGAGCAGTACTTC.